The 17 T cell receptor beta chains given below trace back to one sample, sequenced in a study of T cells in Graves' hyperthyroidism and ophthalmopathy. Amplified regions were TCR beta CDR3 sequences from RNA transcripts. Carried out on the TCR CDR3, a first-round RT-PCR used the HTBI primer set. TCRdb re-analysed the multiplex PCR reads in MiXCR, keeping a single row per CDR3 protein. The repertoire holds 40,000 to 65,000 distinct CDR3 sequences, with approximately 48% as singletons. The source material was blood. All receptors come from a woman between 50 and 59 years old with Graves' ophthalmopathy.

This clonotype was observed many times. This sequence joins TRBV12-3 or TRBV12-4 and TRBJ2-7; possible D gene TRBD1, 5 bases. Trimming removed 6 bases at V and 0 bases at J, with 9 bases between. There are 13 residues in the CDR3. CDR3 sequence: CASRPDSSYEQYF. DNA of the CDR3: TGTGCCAGCAGGCCAGACAGCTCCTACGAGCAGTACTTC.

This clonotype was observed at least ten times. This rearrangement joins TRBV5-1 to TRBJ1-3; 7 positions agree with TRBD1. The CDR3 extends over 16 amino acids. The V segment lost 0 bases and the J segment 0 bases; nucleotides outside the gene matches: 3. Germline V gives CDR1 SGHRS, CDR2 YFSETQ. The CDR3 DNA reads TGCGCCAGCAGCTTGGGGGGACAGAACTCTGGAAACACCATATATTTT. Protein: CASSLGGQNSGNTIYF.

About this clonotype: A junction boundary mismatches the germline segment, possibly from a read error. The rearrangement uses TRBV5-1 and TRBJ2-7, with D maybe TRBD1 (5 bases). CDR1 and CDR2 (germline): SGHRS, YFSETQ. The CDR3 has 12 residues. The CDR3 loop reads CASSSGQGSQCF. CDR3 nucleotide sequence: TGCGCCAGCAGCTCCGGGCAGGGATCGCAGTGCTTC.

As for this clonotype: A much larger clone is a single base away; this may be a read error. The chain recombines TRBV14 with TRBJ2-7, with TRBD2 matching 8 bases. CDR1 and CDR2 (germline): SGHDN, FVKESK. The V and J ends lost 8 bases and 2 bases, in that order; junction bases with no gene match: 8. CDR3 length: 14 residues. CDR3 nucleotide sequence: TGTGCCAGCTATAGCGGGAAAAGCGCCTACGAGCAGTACTTC. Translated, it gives CASYSGKSAYEQYF.

The CDR3 protein is CASSPGTGPYEQYF. The CDR3 DNA is TGTGCCAGCTCACCGGGGACAGGACCTTACGAGCAGTACTTC. This rearrangement joins TRBV18 to TRBJ2-7; 8 bases line up with TRBD1. Germline lookup yields CDR1 KGHSH and CDR2 LQKENI. Unmatched junction bases numbered 5, after V lost 3 bases and J lost 4 bases. This CDR3 region has 14 residues.

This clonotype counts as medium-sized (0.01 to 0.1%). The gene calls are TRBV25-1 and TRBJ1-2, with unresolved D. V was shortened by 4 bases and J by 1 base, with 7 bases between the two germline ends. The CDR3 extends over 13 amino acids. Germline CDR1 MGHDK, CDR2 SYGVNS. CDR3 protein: CASSGQFNYGYTF. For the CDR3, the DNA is TGTGCCAGCAGTGGACAATTTAACTATGGCTACACCTTC.

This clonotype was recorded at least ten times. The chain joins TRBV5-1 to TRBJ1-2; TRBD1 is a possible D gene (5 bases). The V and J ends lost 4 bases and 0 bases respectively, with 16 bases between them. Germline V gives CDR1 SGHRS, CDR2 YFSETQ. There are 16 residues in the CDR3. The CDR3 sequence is CASSPVAGSANYGYTF. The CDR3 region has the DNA TGCGCCAGCAGCCCGGTCGCAGGGTCGGCTAACTATGGCTACACCTTC.

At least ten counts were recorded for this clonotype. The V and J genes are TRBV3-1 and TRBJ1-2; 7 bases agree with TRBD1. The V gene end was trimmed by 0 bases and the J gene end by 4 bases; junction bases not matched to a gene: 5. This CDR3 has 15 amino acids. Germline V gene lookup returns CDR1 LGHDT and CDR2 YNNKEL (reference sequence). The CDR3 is CASSQESGQPYGYTF. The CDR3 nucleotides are TGTGCCAGCAGCCAAGAATCGGGACAGCCCTATGGCTACACCTTC. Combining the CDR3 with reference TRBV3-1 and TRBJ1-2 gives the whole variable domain DTAVSQTPKYLVTQMGNDKSIKCEQNLGHDTMYWYKQDSKKFLKIMFSYNNKELIINETVPNRFSPKSPDKAHLNLHINSLELGDSAVYFCASSQESGQPYGYTFGSGTRLTVV.

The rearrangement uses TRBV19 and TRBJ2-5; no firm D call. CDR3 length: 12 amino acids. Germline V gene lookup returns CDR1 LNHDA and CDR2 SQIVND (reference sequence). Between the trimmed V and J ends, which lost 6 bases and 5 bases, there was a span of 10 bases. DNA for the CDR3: TGTGCCAGTAGGCAGGCTGGGGAGACCCAGTACTTC. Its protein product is CASRQAGETQYF.

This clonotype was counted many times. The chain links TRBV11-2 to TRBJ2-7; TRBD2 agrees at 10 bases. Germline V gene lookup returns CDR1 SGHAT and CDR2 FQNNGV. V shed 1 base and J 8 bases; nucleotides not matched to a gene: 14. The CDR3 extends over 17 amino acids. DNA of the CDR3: TGTGCCAGCAGCTTAGGGGGCGGGGCTAGCGGGGGCTTTAAGCAGTACTTC. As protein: CASSLGGGASGGFKQYF.

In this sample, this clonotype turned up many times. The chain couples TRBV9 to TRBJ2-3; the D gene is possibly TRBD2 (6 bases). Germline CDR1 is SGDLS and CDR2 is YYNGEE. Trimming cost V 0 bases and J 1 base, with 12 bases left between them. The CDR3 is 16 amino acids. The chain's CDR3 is CASSVAPSDGTDTQYF. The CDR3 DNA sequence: TGTGCCAGCAGCGTAGCCCCTAGCGATGGCACAGATACGCAGTATTTT.

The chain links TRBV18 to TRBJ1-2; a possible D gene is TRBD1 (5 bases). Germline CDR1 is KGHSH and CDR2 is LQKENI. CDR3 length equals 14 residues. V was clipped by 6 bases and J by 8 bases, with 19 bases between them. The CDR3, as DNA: TGTGCCAGCTCGAACCACCCCAGGGCGGGAGGCTACACCTTC. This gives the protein CASSNHPRAGGYTF.

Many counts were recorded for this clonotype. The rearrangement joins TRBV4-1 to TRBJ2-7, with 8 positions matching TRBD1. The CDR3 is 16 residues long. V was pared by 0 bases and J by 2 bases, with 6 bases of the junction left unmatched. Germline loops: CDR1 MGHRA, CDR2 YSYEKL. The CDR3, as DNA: TGCGCCAGCAGCCAAGAGGAAAGGACAGGGACCTACGAGCAGTACTTC. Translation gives CASSQEERTGTYEQYF.

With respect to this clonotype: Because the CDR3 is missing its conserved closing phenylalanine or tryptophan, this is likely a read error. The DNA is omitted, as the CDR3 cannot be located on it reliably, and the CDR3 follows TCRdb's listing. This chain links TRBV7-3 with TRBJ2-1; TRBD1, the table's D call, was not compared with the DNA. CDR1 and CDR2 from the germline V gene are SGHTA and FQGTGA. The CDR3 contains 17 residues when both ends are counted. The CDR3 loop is CASSLNQGTSAYNERFS.

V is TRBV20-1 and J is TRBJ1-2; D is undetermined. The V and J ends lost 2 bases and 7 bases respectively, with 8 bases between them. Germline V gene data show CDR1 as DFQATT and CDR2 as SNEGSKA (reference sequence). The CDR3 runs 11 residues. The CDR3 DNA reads TGCAGTGCTAGATCGGGGAGTGGCTACACCTTC. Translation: CSARSGSGYTF.

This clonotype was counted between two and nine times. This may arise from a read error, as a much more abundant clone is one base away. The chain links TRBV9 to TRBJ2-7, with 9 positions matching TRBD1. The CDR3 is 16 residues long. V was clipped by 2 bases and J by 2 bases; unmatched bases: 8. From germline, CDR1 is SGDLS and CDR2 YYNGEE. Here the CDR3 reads CASSVTPGQGAYEQYF. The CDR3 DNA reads TGTGCCAGCAGCGTCACACCGGGACAGGGCGCCTACGAGCAGTACTTC.

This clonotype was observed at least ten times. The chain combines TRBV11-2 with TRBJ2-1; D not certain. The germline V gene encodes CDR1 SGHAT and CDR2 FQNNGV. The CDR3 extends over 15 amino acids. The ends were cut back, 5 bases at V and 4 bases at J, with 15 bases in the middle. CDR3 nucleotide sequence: TGTGCCAGCAGCCGACAACAGCTTTCGTACAATGAGCAGTTCTTC. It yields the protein CASSRQQLSYNEQFF. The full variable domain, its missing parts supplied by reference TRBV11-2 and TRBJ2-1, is EAGVAQSPRYKIIEKRQSVAFWCNPISGHATLYWYQQILGQGPKLLIQFQNNGVVDDSQLPKDRFSAERLKGVDSTLKIQPAKLEDSAVYLCASSRQQLSYNEQFFGPGTRLTVL.